This TCR beta chain was profiled in a study of post-analysis software for immune sequencing data. General observations from the study: Samples from one preparation batch, clustered by F measure, grouped strongly together. A handful of TRBV segments (TRBV5-6, TRBV5-1 and TRBV20-1 among them) occurred more frequently in patients than in controls.

CDR1 is SNHLY, CDR2 FYNNEI, per germline. Trimming pared 7 bases from V and 2 bases from J, leaving 14 bases between. CDR3 length: 14 amino acids. Comments on this clonotype: What it binds is unknown.

Each TCR beta cDNA library carried unique molecular identifiers. TCRdb re-analysed the PCR reads in MiXCR, keeping a single row per CDR3 protein. The sample lists approximately 770,000 distinct CDR3 sequences, around 46% occurring once. Sequencing was performed on blood. This sequence originates from a girl between 10 and 17 years old with multiple sclerosis. The chain has TRBV2 and TRBJ2-5; D is unresolved. The CDR3 is CASKDNWRQETQYF. The CDR3, as DNA: TGTGCCAGCAAGGATAATTGGAGACAAGAGACCCAGTACTTC.